Each of the 6 T cell receptor beta chains below was sequenced from the same sample in a study of cytomegalovirus exposure and HLA in healthy donors. Primers included in the PCR were 60 Vbeta and 13 Jbeta primers. Here immunoSEQ multiplex PCR was the method, and the copy in TCRdb shows in-frame clones only, minus some. The sample table includes just under 65,000 clones. Sequencing was performed on PBMCs. These receptors were collected from a boy between 5 and 17 years old in good health and CMV-seronegative.

The gene calls are TRBV5-1 and TRBJ1-1, with a weak D call TRBD1 (5 bases). The V end was cut by 3 bases, the J end by 5 bases, with 14 bases between. The CDR3 totals 14 residues. Germline CDR1 is SGHRS and CDR2 is YFSETQ. CDR3 protein: CASSSTQGVTEAFF. The CDR3 DNA reads as TGCGCCAGCAGCTCTACCCAGGGTGTGACTGAAGCTTTCTTT.

The chain uses TRBV5-4 and TRBJ2-7, with 7 bases fitting TRBD1. CDR1 SGHNT and CDR2 YYREEE come from the germline V gene (reference sequence). With V trimmed by 7 bases and J by 5 bases, 9 bases remained unmatched. The CDR3 has 13 amino acids. The CDR3 nucleotides read TGTGCCAGCTCCAGACAGGGTTTGAACGAGCAGTACTTC. Translation gives CASSRQGLNEQYF.

The rearrangement joins TRBV2 to TRBJ2-1; tentative D call: TRBD1 (5 bases). Germline CDR1 is SNHLY and CDR2 is FYNNEI. This CDR3 spans 12 amino acids. V lost 8 bases, J lost 10 bases, and 15 bases lay in between. The CDR3 bases are TGTGCCAGCGGTGTCAGGGAAGGCGAGCAGTTCTTC. Translation: CASGVREGEQFF.

This chain uses TRBV30 with TRBJ2-2; D is perhaps TRBD1 (6 bases). V gave up 3 bases and J gave up 5 bases, with 13 bases separating them. Per the germline V gene, CDR1 is GTSNPN and CDR2 is SVGIG (reference sequence). The CDR3 spans 14 residues. Here the CDR3 DNA reads TGTGCCTGGAGGACAGGTGGACCGACCGGGGAGCTGTTTTTT. The encoded protein is CAWRTGGPTGELFF.

This chain joins TRBV7-2 and TRBJ2-7; the D is unclear. Germline V gene sequence: CDR1 SGHTA, CDR2 FQGNSA. The CDR3 spans 11 residues. V gave up 9 bases and J gave up 2 bases, with 8 bases separating them. The CDR3 bases are TGTGCCAGTGGGCAGCCCTACGAGCAGTACTTC. Translated: CASGQPYEQYF.

The chain recombines TRBV6-6 with TRBJ2-3; D may be TRBD2 (5 bases). Per the germline V gene, CDR1 is MNHNY and CDR2 is SVGAGI (reference sequence). The CDR3 extends over 12 amino acids. The V gene lost 7 bases and the J gene lost 7 bases, with 12 bases spanning the gap. CDR3 nucleotides: TGTGCCAGCACCCCTACTAGGAATACGCAGTATTTT. It codes for CASTPTRNTQYF.